This T cell receptor (beta chain) was obtained from a study of regulatory T cells in long-lasting Graves disease. Time point described: newly diagnosed GD, antithyroid drugs for less than 3 months. Extracted PBMC RNA gave rise to the TCR library. Patients hailed from an endocrinology department in Xi'an, China. TCR beta libraries were built with iRepertoire HTBI primers and Arm-PCR of CDR3 regions. From the multiplex PCR reads, TCRdb called clonotypes with MiXCR, one entry per CDR3 protein. The table has roughly 400,000 distinct CDR3 sequences, roughly 15% seen once. The CDR3 length is 15 residues. Germline lookup yields CDR1 LNHDA and CDR2 SQIVND (reference sequence). The ends lost 5 bases at V and 5 bases at J; junction bases unmatched: 11. Notes on the study in general: Between persistent patients, more than 2,500 public clonotypes were shared, exceeding the 900 to 1,000 shared between new patients. Favored usage of TRBV28, TRBJ1-2 and TRBJ2-5 was recorded in persistent disease.

Comments on this clonotype: Its antigen remains unknown.

These sequences were also reported in another study, on T cells in Graves' hyperthyroidism and ophthalmopathy.

The clonotype was recovered from a woman in her 40s with Graves disease. The sequenced sample was peripheral blood mononuclear cells (PBMCs), obtained at new diagnosis, from a patient treated with antithyroid drugs. This chain connects TRBV19 to TRBJ2-7, with 8 nucleotides matching TRBD2. The CDR3 spells CASSFQPGLGHEQYF. The CDR3, as DNA: TGTGCCAGTAGTTTTCAGCCGGGACTAGGGCACGAGCAGTACTTC.